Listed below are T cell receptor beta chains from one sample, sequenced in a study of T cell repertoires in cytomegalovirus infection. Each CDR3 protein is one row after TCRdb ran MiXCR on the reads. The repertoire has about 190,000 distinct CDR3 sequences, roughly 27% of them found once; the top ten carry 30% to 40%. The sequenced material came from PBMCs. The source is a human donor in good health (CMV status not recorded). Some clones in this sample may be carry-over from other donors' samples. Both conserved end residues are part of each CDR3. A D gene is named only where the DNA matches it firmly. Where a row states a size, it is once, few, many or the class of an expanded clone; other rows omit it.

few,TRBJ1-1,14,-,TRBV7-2,TGTGCCAGCAGCTTAGCGCTGGGGGACCGTGAAGCTTTCTTT,CASSLALGDREAFF
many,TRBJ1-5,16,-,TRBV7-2,TGTGCCAGCAGCCCGCATCGGGGGGAGATCGGGAAGCCCCAGCATTTT,CASSPHRGEIGKPQHF
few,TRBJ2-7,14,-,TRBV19,TGTGCCACCCGATCAGGGGGGCCTTTGGAGGAGCAGTACTTC,CATRSGGPLEEQYF
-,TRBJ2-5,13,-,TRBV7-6,TGTGCCAGCAGCCCACTCCCAGGGGAGACCCAGTACTTC,CASSPLPGETQYF
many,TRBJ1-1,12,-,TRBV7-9,TGTGCCAGCAGCCTCCGGGGGACTGAAGCTTTCTTT,CASSLRGTEAFF
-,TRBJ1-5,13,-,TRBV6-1,TGTGCCAGCACCGACGACAGCAATCAGCCCCAGCATTTT,CASTDDSNQPQHF
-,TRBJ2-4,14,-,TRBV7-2,TGTGCCAGCAGTGCTTCGGGGGGCCTCTACATTCAGTACTTC,CASSASGGLYIQYF
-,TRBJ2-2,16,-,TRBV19,TGTGCCAGTAGTTCAGCGGTACTATTGAACACCGGGGAGCTGTTTTTT,CASSSAVLLNTGELFF
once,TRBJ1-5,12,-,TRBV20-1,TGCAGTGCTTTCGAGGGGGATCAGCCCCAGCATTTT,CSAFEGDQPQHF
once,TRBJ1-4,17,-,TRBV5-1,TGCGCCAGCAGCTTGGGACAGGCCTATTGGGATAATGAAAAACTGTTTTTT,CASSLGQAYWDNEKLFF
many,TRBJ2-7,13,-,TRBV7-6,TGTGCCAGCAGCTTAGAGGAGGGAAACGAGCAGTACTTC,CASSLEEGNEQYF
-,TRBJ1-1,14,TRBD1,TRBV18,TGTGCCAGCTCACCTATTGACAGGGATACTGAAGCTTTCTTT,CASSPIDRDTEAFF
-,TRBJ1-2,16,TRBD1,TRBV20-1,TGCAGTGCTAGCCCAGAACCGGGACAGGGACCCAATCGCTACACCTTC,CSASPEPGQGPNRYTF
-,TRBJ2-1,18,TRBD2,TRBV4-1,TGCGCCAGCAGCCAGACTAGCGGCATAAGTCCTTCCTACAATGAGCAGTTCTTC,CASSQTSGISPSYNEQFF
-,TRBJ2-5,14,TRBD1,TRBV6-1,TGTGCCAGCAGTGGTCGGACAGGGGGCGAGACCCAGTACTTC,CASSGRTGGETQYF
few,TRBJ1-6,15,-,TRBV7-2,TGTGCCAGCAGCTTTCGTCCTTCCAGGTCTTCACCCCTCCACTTT,CASSFRPSRSSPLHF
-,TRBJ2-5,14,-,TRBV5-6,TGTGCCAGCAGCTTGACAGGCAGTAAAGAGACCCAGTACTTC,CASSLTGSKETQYF
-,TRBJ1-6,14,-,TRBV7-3,TGTGCCAGCAGCTTATCCCCTGGGGGGTCACCCCTCCACTTT,CASSLSPGGSPLHF
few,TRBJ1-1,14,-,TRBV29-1,TGCAGCGTTGAAGAGGTACAGTTGGACACTGAAGCTTTCTTT,CSVEEVQLDTEAFF
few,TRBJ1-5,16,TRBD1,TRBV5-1,TGCGCCAGCAGCTTGGGACCCAGGGGGAGCAATCAGCCCCAGCATTTT,CASSLGPRGSNQPQHF
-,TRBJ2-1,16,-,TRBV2,TGTGCCAGCAGTGAAGAAGTACTGGGCTCCTACAATGAGCAGTTCTTC,CASSEEVLGSYNEQFF
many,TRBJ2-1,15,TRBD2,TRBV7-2,TGTGCCAGCAGCTTAAACGGGGGGGCAGACAATGAGCAGTTCTTC,CASSLNGGADNEQFF
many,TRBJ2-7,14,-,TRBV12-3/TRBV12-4,TGTGCCAGCAGTTTAAATTTTGGCCCCTACGAGCAGTACTTC,CASSLNFGPYEQYF
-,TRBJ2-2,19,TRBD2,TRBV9,TGTGCCAGCAGCGTGTTGGGGCTAGCGGGGGTCTCGAACACCGGGGAGCTGTTTTTT,CASSVLGLAGVSNTGELFF
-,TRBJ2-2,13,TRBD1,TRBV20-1,TGCAGTGCCGCTTACAGGGGCACCGGGGAGCTGTTTTTT,CSAAYRGTGELFF
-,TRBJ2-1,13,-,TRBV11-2,TGTGCCAGCAGCTCCCAGACAGACAATGAGCAGTTCTTC,CASSSQTDNEQFF
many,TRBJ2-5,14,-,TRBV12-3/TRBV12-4,TGTGCCAGCAGTCAATCGACTGAAGGGGAGACCCAGTACTTC,CASSQSTEGETQYF
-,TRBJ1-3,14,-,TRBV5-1,TGCGCCAGCAGACCGGACCTATCTGGAAACACCATATATTTT,CASRPDLSGNTIYF
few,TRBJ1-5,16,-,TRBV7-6,TGTGCCAGCAGCTTAGGGGCCGCAGCAAGCAATCAGCCCCAGCATTTT,CASSLGAAASNQPQHF
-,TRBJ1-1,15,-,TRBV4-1,TGCGCCAGCAGCCAAGATTTCCGTAGTAACACTGAAGCTTTCTTT,CASSQDFRSNTEAFF
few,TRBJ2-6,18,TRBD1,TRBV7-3,TGTGCCAGCAGCTCGTGGACAGGTCGAAACTCTGGGGCCAACGTCCTGACTTTC,CASSSWTGRNSGANVLTF
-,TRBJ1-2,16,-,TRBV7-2,TGTGCCAGCAGCCTAGGGGGGGGGCAGGGCGCGTATGGCTACACCTTC,CASSLGGGQGAYGYTF
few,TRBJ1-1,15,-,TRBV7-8,TGTGCCAGCAGCACCCTCGGGGCAGGTCTTTCCGAAGCTTTCTTT,CASSTLGAGLSEAFF
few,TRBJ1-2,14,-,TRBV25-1,TGTGCCAGCAGTCAATTCCAGGGAGGCCATGGCTACACCTTC,CASSQFQGGHGYTF
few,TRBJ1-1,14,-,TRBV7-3,TGTGCCAGCAGCCCCCGGGGAGGGTTCACTGAAGCTTTCTTT,CASSPRGGFTEAFF
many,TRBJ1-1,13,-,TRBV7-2,TGTGCCAGCAGCCTGGACATGAACACTGAAGCTTTCTTT,CASSLDMNTEAFF
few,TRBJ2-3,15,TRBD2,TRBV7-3,TGTGCCAGCAGCTCCCAGCGGGGGGGAACAGATACGCAGTATTTT,CASSSQRGGTDTQYF
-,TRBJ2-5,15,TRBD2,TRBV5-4,TGTGCCAGCAGCCACCGGACTAGCGGGGAAGAGACCCAGTACTTC,CASSHRTSGEETQYF
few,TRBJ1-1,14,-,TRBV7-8,TGTGCCAGCAGAACAAGGGTGGAGAACACTGAAGCTTTCTTT,CASRTRVENTEAFF
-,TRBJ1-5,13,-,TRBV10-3,TGTGCCATCAGTGAGTACGGTGGTCAGCCCCAGCATTTT,CAISEYGGQPQHF
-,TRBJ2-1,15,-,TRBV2,TGTGCCAGCAGTGAACCGGGCCCACCCTACAATGAGCAGTTCTTC,CASSEPGPPYNEQFF
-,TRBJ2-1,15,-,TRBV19,TGTGCCAGTAGCCCCCAGGGGGGATCCTACAATGAGCAGTTCTTC,CASSPQGGSYNEQFF
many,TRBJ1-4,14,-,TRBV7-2,TGTGCCAGCAGCCGGCCGAACCGGGATGAAAAACTGTTTTTT,CASSRPNRDEKLFF
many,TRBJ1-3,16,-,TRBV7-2,TGTGCCAGCAGCTTAGCACGGAGTAACTCTGGAAACACCATATATTTT,CASSLARSNSGNTIYF
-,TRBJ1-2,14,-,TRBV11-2,TGTGCCAGCAGCTTAGATAGAAACGACTATGGCTACACCTTC,CASSLDRNDYGYTF
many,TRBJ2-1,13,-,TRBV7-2,TGTGCCAGCAGGTTAGACCACGAGAATGAGCAGTTCTTC,CASRLDHENEQFF